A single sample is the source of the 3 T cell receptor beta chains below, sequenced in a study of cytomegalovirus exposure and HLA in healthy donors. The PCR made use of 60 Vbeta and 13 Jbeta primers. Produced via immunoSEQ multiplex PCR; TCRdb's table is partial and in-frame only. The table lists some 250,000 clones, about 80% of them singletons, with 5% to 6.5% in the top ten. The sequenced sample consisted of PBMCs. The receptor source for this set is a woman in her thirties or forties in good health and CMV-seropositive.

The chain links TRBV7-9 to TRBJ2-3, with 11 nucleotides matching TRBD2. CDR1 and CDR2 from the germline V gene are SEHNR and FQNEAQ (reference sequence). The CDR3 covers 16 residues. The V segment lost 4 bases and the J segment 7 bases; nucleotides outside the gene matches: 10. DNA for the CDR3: TGTGCCAGCAGCTCCCGGACTAGCGGGTTTATCCATACGCAGTATTTT. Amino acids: CASSSRTSGFIHTQYF. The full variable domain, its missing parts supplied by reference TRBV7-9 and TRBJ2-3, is DTGVSQNPRHKITKRGQNVTFRCDPISEHNRLYWYRQTLGQGPEFLTYFQNEAQLEKSRLLSDRFSAERPKGSFSTLEIQRTEQGDSAMYLCASSSRTSGFIHTQYFGPGTRLTVL.

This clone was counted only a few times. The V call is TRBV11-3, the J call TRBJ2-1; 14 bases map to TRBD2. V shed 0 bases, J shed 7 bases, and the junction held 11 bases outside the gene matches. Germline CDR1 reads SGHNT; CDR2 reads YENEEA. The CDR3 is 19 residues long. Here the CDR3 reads CASSLERRGWTSGRNEQFF. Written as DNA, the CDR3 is TGTGCCAGCAGCTTAGAGCGAAGGGGGTGGACTAGCGGGAGGAATGAGCAGTTCTTC.

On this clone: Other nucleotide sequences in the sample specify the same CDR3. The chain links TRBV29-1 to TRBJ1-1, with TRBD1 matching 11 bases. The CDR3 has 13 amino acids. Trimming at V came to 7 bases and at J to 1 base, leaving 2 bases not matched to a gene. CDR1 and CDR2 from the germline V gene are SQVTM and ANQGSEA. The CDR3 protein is CSAGQGGNTEAFF. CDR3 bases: TGCAGCGCGGGACAGGGGGGGAACACTGAAGCTTTCTTT.